This TCR beta chain is from a study of shared clonotypes between healthy human individuals (dated by TCRdb to about 2020). About the study as a whole: Two women and three men aged 18 to 49 years were included in the cohort. Each donor's leukapheresis produced roughly between about 0.9 and 9.5 billion PBMCs. For each donor, CD4 naive and CD4 memory were each given three plates, CD8 naive was given two plates, and CD8 memory was given one plate. To increase sequencing depth and limit assay-specific biases, different laboratories used diverse techniques to prepare libraries and sequence TCR repertoires. Blood TCR repertoires of four to six healthy adults were deeply sequenced to estimate repertoire size and the extent of clonotype sharing between individuals. The research as a whole found: Even with the large sequencing depth, rarefaction of the sorted-subset datasets indicated that sequencing was incomplete. The small number of donors limited the genetic and exposure-history diversity represented. Pairwise subsampling indicated that sequencing depth was expected to affect the degree of clonotype sharing among donors. Estimated clonotype richness was generally larger for naive than for memory subsets. Sampling was limited to blood, and TCR repertoires in tissue likely differ from TCR repertoires in blood. Sharing across a few donors was observed for 5% to 6.5% of naive CD4, about 4% of naive CD8, 2% to 2.5% of memory CD4, and about 0.38% of memory CD8 clonotypes. Clonotypes shared by all four sorted-subset donors showed higher generation probabilities than non-shared clonotypes.

Worth noting for this clone: Its antigen specificity is not known. No per-base quality is available; no much larger clone lies one base away.

The donors were healthy, HIV-negative adults who had no recently reported acute infections or vaccinations. All donors were Caucasian adults living in Nashville, Tennessee, USA. CD4+ T cells were enriched through magnetic negative selection, after which naive cells were positively selected on CD45RA and the remaining negative fraction served as the memory subset. Blood was collected by leukapheresis, and PBMCs were isolated by Ficoll-Histopaque density gradient centrifugation and then cryopreserved in liquid nitrogen vapor phase. Analytical flow cytometry was used to check the purity and quantity of every magnetically sorted T cell population. Genomic DNA was isolated from each sorted fraction and quantified by UV absorbance on a Nanodrop 2000c. TCR CDR3 regions were amplified from genomic DNA by multiplex PCR using the deep immunoSEQ assay. For each cell subset, the extracted genomic DNA was distributed evenly across all wells of several immunoSEQ 96-well plates, and each plate served as one replicate. For sorted subsets, 150 to 250 ng genomic DNA, equal to 30,000 to 35,000 T cell genomes, was loaded into each replicate PCR. The purified libraries were quantified using a Qubit 3.0 fluorometer, sized with a Bioanalyzer 2100, and then quantified again using the KAPA Library Quantification kit. Every immunoSEQ 96-well plate was sequenced on a separate single-read 150-cycle Illumina NextSeq 550 flow cell. The authors processed their data as follows. Because the immunoSEQ output held only junctional sequences and lacked quality scores, the filtering could not match the filtering applied to full-length reads. To assign V/J genes and CDR3, sequences were annotated using PyIR, a Python wrapper for IgBLAST v1.9, with IMGT germline references. Reads with weak V/J assignments (E-value above 1e-6), missing CDR3, stop codons, out-of-frame junctions, or ambiguous translated residues were removed. V3J clonotypes were defined as sequences sharing an identical inferred V gene, J gene, and CDR3 amino acid sequence. Percentage overlap between repertoires was computed as shared unique clonotypes divided by the size of the smaller repertoire. Three approaches were used to assess repertoire richness: RTK rarefaction, the Chao1 estimator, and Recon v2.1 estimates of unobserved clonotypes. Generation probabilities were computed with OLGA for all TCRbeta clonotypes obtained by the gDNA method from several donors. Not all clones reach the TCRdb copy of this immuneACCESS table, which keeps in-frame sequences only. Checked studies attribute under half of the gap to unresolved V genes and leave the rest unexplained. V, J and clone size were drawn from that table, and D and trimming were deduced from the DNA. In this sample the table shows millions of clones, around nine tenths of which occur a single time. The ten largest clonotypes hold 0.13% to 0.15% of the sample.

V loses 0 bases, J loses 5 bases, and the germline ends lie 16 bases apart. The germline V gene supplies CDR1 KGHSH and CDR2 LQKENI. The CDR3 runs 16 amino acids, cysteine and phenylalanine included. The DNA shown is the 48-base CDR3, in frame from base 1. The receptor was isolated from a young man in good health. This chain is built from TRBV18 and TRBJ1-1; the D segment could be TRBD1, given 5 matching bases. Sequencing was performed on naive CD4+ T cells sorted from blood. The meaning of the sample's cell subset or site label: CD45RA+ positively selected. The CDR3 in this case is CASSPPGLGGVTEAFF. The sequence in DNA is TGTGCCAGCTCACCACCGGGATTGGGGGGAGTGACTGAAGCTTTCTTT.